This T cell receptor beta chain is drawn from a study of technical replicates of blood from a few donors. Libraries were prepared by immunoSEQ multiplex PCR; TCRdb keeps only in-frame clonotypes and omits some of them. The sample records around 79,000 clones, around 90% being singletons. CDR1 is SGHRS, CDR2 YFSETQ, per germline. V dropped 4 bases and J dropped 10 bases, with 15 bases sitting between them. The CDR3 has 13 residues. The sequenced material came from T cells isolated from PBMCs. The receptor was isolated from a human donor in good health. The rearrangement joins TRBV5-1 to TRBJ2-1, with D possibly being TRBD2 (6 bases). CDR3: CASSPDPGVEQFF. The CDR3, as DNA: TGCGCCAGCAGCCCGGATCCGGGGGTCGAGCAGTTCTTC.